This T cell receptor beta chain comes out of a study of T-cell reconstitution after alpha-beta-depleted transplantation in children (TCRdb year 2016). Turning to the overall study: T-cell immune reconstitution after TCRalphabeta/CD19-depleted allogeneic hematopoietic cell transplantation in children was quantitatively tracked in the study by means of TCR repertoire profiling.

This clonotype showed up just a few times. Its antigen is not yet known. Per-nucleotide qualities are absent, and no much larger clonotype sits a single base away. The library was produced with PCR. The sequencer was an Illumina HiSeq 2500. Molecular barcoding was employed in the preparation of TCR libraries, with unique molecular identifiers being used to normalize TCRbeta repertoire quantification. Through fastp at Q25 and MiXCR, TCRdb rebuilt clones from the public reads, retaining in-frame beta chains. Merged by CDR3 protein, the rows form single entries marked with the most common genes and DNA. For this sample there are fewer than 120,000 distinct CDR3 sequences; 10% appear just once. About 7.3% of the sample belongs to the ten largest clones. The CDR3, from cysteine to phenylalanine, totals 13 residues. Only the CDR3 portion is preserved as DNA: 39 bases, with reading frame beginning at the first base. Relative to germline, V is 3 bases shorter and J is 8 bases shorter, with 11 bases between their ends.

In this chain, TRBV12-3 or TRBV12-4 is recombined with TRBJ2-4, with no confidently assigned D gene. This clonotype was obtained from a human donor who donated a stem cell graft to a child with acute lymphoblastic leukemia. This material consisted of PBMCs from the stem cell graft donor, taken from the stem cell graft. In nucleotides, the sequence is TGTGCCAGCAGTTTGGGTTGGGCAGACATTCAGTACTTC. Translated, it reads CASSLGWADIQYF.